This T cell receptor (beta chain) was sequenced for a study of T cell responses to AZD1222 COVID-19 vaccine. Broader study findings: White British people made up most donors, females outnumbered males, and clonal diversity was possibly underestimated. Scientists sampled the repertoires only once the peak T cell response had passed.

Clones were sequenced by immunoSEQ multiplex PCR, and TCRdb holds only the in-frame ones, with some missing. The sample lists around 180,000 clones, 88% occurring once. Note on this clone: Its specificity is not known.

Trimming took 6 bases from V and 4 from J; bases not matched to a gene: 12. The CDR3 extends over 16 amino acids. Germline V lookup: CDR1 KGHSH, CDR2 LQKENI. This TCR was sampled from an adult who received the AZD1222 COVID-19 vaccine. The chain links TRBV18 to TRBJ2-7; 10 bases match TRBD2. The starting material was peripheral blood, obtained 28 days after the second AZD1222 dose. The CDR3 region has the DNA TGTGCCAGCTCCCCCTCAGCGGGAGGGCCGGGATACGAGCAGTACTTC. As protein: CASSPSAGGPGYEQYF.